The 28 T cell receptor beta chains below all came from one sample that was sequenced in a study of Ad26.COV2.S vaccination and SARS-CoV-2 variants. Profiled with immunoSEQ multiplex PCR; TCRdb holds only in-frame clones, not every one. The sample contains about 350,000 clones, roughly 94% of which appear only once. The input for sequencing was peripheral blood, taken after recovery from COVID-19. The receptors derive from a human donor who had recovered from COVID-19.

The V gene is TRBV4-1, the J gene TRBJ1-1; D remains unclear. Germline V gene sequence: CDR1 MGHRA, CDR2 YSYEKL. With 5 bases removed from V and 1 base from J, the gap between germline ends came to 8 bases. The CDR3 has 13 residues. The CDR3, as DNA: TGCGCCAGCAGCAAGAATCCGAACACTGAAGCTTTCTTT. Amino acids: CASSKNPNTEAFF.

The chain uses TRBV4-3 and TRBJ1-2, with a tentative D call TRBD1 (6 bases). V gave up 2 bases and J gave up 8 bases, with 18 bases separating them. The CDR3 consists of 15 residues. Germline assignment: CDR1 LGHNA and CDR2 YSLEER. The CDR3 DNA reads TGCGCCAGCAGCCAAAACCCAGGGGAAACAGGCGGCTACACCTTC. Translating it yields CASSQNPGETGGYTF.

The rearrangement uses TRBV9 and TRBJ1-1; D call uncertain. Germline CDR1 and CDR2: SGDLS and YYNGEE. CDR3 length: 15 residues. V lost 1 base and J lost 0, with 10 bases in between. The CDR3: CASSVSGNLNTEAFF. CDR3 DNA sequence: TGTGCCAGCAGCGTATCTGGAAACCTGAACACTGAAGCTTTCTTT. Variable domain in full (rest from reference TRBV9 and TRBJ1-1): DSGVTQTPKHLITATGQRVTLRCSPRSGDLSVYWYQQSLDQGLQFLIQYYNGEERAKGNILERFSAQQFPDLHSELNLSSLELGDSALYFCASSVSGNLNTEAFFGQGTRLTVV.

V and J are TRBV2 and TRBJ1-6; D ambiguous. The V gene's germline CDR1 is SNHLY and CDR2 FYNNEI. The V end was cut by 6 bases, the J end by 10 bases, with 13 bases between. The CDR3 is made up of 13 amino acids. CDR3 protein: CASRGEGGSPLHF. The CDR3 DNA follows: TGTGCCAGCAGAGGAGAGGGTGGATCACCCCTCCACTTT.

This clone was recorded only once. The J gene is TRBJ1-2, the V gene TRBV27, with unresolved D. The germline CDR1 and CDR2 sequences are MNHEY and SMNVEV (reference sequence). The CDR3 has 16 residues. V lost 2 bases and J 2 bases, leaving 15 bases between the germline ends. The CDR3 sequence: CASSLSFADANYGYTF. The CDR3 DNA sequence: TGTGCCAGCAGTTTAAGTTTCGCTGATGCGAACTATGGCTACACCTTC.

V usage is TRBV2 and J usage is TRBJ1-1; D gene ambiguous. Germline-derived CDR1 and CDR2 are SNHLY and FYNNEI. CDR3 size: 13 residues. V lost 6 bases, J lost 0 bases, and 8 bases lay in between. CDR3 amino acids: CASSRNLNTEAFF. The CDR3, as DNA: TGTGCCAGCAGCCGCAATTTGAACACTGAAGCTTTCTTT.

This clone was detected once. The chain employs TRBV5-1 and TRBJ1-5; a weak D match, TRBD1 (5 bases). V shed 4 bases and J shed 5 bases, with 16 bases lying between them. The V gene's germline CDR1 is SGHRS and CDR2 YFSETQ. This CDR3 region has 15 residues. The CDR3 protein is CASSLQGDLYQPQHF. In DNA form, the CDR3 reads TGCGCCAGCAGCCTTCAGGGTGATCTTTATCAGCCCCAGCATTTT.

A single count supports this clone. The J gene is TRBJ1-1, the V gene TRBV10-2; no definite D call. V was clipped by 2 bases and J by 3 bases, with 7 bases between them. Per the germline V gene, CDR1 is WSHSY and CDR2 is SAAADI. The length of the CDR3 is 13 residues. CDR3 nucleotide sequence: TGCGCCAGCAGTGAGCCATTCGACACTGAAGCTTTCTTT. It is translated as CASSEPFDTEAFF.

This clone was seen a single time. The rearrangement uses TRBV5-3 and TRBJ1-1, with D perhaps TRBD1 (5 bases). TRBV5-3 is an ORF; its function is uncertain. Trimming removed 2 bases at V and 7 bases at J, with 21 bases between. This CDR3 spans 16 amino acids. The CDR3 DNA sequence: TGTGCCAGAAGCTTTGGCCGGGAGGGGAGCAATCGTGAAGCTTTCTTT. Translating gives CARSFGREGSNREAFF.

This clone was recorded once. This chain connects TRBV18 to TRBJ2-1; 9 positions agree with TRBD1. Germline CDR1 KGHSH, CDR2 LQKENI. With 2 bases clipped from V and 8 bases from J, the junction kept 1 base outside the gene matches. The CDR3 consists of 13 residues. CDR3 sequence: CASSPGQGYEQFF. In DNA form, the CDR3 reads TGTGCCAGCTCACCAGGACAGGGGTATGAGCAGTTCTTC.

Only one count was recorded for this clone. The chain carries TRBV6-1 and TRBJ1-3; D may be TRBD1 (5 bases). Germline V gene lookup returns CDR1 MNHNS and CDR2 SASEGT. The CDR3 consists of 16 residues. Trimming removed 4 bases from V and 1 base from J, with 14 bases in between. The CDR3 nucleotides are TGTGCCAGCAGTGGGGCCCTGGGGGGTTCTGGAAACACCATATATTTT. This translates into CASSGALGGSGNTIYF.

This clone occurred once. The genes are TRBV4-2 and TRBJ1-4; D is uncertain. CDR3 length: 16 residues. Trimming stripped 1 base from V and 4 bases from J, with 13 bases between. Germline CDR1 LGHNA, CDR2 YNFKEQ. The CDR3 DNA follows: TGTGCCAGCAGCCAAGGATCCCGGTCAGTTAATGAAAAACTGTTTTTT. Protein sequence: CASSQGSRSVNEKLFF.

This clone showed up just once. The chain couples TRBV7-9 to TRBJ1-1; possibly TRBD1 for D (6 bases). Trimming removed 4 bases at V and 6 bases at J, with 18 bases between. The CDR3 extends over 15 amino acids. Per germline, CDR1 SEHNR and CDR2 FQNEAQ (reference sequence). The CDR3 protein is CASSSQDPAGAEAFF. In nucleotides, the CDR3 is TGTGCCAGCAGCTCCCAGGACCCCGCAGGGGCTGAAGCTTTCTTT.

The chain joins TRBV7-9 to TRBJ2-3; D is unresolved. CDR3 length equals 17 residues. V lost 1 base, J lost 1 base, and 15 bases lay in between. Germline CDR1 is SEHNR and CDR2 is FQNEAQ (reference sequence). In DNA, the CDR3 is TGTGCCAGCAGCTTAGTCCGGGCCCTTGGAGGCACAGATACGCAGTATTTT. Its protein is CASSLVRALGGTDTQYF.

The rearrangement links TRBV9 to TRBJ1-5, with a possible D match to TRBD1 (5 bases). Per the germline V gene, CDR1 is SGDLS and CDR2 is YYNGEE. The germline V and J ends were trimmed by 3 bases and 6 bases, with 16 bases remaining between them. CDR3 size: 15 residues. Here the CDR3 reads CASSAGSGTGQPQHF. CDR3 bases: TGTGCCAGCAGCGCAGGATCTGGGACGGGTCAGCCCCAGCATTTT.

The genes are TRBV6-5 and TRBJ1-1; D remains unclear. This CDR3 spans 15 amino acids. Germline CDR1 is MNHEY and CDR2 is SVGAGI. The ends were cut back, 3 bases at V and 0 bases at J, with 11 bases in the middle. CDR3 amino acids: CASSYLTAMNTEAFF. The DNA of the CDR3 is TGTGCCAGCAGTTATCTGACGGCTATGAACACTGAAGCTTTCTTT.

CDR3 amino acids: CASSATATNEKLFF. The CDR3 DNA sequence: TGTGCCAGCAGTGCGACCGCAACTAATGAAAAACTGTTTTTT. The chain joins TRBV25-1 to TRBJ1-4; D not resolved. V was trimmed by 4 bases and J by 0 bases, leaving 6 bases between them. The germline V gene encodes CDR1 MGHDK and CDR2 SYGVNS. The CDR3 is 14 residues long.

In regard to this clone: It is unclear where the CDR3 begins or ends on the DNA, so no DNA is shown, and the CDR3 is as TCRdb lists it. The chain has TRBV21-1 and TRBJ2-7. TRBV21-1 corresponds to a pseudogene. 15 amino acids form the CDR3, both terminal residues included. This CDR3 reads CASSKVGNGNYEQYF.

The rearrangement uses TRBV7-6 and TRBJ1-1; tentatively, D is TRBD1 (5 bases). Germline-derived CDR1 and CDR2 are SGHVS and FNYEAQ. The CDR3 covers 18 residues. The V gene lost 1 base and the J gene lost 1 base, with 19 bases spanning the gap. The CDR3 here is CASSLGIIQGGTNTEAFF. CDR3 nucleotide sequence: TGTGCCAGCAGCTTAGGAATTATCCAGGGCGGTACGAACACTGAAGCTTTCTTT.

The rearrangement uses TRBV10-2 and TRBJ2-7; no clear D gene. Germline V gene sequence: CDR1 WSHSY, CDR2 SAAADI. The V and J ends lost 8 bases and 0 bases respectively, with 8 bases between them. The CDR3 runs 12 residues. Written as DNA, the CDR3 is TGCGCCAGCGAAACAAGCTCCTACGAGCAGTACTTC. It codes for CASETSSYEQYF.

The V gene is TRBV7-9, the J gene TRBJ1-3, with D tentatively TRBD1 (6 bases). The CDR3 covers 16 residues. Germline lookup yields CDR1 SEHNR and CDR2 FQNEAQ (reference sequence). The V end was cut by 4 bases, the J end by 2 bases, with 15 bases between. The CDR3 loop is CASSSSLGGPGNTIYF. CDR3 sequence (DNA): TGTGCCAGCAGCTCTTCCCTCGGGGGGCCTGGAAACACCATATATTTT.

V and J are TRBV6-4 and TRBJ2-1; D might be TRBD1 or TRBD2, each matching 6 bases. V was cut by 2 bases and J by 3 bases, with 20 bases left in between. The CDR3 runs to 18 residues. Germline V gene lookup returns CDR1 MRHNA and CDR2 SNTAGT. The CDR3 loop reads CASSDPPGAKHHYNEQFF. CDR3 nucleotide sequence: TGTGCCAGCAGTGACCCGCCGGGGGCTAAGCACCACTACAATGAGCAGTTCTTC.

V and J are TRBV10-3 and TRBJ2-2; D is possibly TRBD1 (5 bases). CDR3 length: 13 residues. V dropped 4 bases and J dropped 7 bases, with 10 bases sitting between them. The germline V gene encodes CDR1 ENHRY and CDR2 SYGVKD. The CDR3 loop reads CAISGLTDGELFF. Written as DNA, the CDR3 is TGTGCCATCAGTGGGCTGACAGACGGGGAGCTGTTTTTT.

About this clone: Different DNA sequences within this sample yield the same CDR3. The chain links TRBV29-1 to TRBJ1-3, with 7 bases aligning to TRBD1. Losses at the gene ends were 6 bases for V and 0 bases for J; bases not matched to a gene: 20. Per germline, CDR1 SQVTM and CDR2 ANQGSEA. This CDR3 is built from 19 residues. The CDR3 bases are TGCAGCGTGGCAACCCGGACAGGATCCACTTTTAACTCTGGAAACACCATATATTTT. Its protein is CSVATRTGSTFNSGNTIYF. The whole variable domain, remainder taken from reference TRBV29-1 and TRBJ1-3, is SAVISQKPSRDICQRGTSLTIQCQVDSQVTMMFWYRQQPGQSLTLIATANQGSEATYESGFVIDKFPISRPNLTFSTLTVSNMSPEDSSIYLCSVATRTGSTFNSGNTIYFGEGSWLTVV.

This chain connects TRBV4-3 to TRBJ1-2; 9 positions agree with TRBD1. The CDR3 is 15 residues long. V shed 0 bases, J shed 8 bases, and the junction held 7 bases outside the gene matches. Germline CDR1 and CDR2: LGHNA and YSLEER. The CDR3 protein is CASSQDRQGVRGYTF. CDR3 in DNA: TGCGCCAGCAGCCAAGATCGACAGGGGGTGAGGGGCTACACCTTC.

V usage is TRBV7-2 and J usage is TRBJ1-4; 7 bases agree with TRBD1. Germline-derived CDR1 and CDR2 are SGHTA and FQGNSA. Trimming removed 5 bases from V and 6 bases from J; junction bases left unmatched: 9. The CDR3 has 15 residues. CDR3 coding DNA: TGTGCCAGCAGCCGCCGACAGGGAGGGGATGAAAAACTGTTTTTT. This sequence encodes CASSRRQGGDEKLFF.

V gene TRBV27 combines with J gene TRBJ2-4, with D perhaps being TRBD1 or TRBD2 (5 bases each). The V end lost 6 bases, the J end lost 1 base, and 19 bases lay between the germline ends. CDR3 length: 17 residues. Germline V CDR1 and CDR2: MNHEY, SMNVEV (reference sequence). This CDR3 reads CASSRRSGPGAKNIQYF. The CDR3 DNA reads TGTGCCAGCAGCCGACGTTCGGGACCGGGGGCCAAAAACATTCAGTACTTC.

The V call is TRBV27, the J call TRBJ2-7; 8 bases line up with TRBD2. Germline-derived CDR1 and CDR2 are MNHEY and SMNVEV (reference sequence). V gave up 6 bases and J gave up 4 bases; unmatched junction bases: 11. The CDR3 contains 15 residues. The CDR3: CASRGWTSSDYEQYF. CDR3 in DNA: TGTGCCAGCAGGGGCTGGACTAGCTCAGATTACGAGCAGTACTTC.